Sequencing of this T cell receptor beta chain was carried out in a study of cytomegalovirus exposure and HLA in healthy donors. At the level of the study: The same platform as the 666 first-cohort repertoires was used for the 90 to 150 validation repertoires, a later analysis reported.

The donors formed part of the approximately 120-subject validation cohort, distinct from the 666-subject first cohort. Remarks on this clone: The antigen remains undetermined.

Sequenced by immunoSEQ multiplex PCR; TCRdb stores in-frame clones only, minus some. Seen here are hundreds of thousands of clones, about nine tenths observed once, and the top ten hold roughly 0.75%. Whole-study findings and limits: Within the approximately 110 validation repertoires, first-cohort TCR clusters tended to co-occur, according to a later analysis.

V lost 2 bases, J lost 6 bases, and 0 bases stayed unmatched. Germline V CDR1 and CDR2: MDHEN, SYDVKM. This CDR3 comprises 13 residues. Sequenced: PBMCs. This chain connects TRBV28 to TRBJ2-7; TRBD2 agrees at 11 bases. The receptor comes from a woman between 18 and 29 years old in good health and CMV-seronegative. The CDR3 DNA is TGTGCCAGCAGTTTACTAGCGGGAGGCGAGCAGTACTTC. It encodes CASSLLAGGEQYF.